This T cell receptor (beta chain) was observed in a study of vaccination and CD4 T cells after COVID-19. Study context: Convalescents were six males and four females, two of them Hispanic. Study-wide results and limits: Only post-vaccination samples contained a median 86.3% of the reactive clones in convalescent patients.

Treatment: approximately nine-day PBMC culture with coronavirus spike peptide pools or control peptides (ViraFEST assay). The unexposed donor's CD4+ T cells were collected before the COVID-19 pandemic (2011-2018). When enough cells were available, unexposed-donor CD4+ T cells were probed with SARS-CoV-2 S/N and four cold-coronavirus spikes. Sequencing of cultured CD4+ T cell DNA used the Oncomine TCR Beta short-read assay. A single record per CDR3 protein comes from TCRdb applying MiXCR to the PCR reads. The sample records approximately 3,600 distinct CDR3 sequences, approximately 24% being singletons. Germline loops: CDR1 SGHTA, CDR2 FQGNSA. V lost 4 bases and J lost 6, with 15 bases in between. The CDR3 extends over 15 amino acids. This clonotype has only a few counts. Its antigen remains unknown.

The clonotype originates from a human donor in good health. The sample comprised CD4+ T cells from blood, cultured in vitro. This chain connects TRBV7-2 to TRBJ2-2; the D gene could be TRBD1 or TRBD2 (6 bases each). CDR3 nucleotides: TGTGCCAGCAGCTGGACACTCGGGGGCCCCGGGGAGCTGTTTTTT. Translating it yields CASSWTLGGPGELFF. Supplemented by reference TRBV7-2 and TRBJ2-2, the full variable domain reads GAGVSQSPSNKVTEKGKDVELRCDPISGHTALYWYRQSLGQGLEFLIYFQGNSAPDKSGLPSDRFSAERTGGSVSTLTIQRTQQEDSAVYLCASSWTLGGPGELFFGEGSRLTVL.